This T cell receptor (beta chain) stems from a study of blood T cell repertoires in COVID-19. CDR1 and CDR2 (germline): MRHNA, SNTAGT. The ends were cut back, 5 bases at V and 1 base at J, with 8 bases in the middle. This CDR3 is 13 amino acids long. Original handling: Reference gene primer amplification gave nucleated cell count estimates. Using immunoSEQ multiplex PCR, the repertoire was profiled, and TCRdb retains in-frame clones only, with some absent. V, J and clone size derive from that table, while D and trimming were established from the DNA sequence. The repertoire holds about 85,000 clones, with around 90% as singletons.

The TCR sequence derives from a woman older than 75 with active or convalescent COVID-19. V is TRBV6-4 and J is TRBJ1-2; D is perhaps TRBD1 (6 bases). The specimen sequenced was peripheral blood. CDR3 sequence reads: CASSPGHNYGYTF. As DNA, the CDR3 is TGTGCCAGCAGTCCGGGACATAACTATGGCTACACCTTC.